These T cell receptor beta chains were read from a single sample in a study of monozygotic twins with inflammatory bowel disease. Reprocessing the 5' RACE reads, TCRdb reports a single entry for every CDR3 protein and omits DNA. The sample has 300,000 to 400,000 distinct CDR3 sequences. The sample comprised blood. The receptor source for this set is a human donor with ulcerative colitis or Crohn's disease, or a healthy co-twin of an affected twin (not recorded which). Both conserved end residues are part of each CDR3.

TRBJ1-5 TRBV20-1 CSATRVHGNQPQHF
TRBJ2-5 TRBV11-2 CASSPSGGGQETQYF
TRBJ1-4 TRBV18 CASSPPGETNEKLFF
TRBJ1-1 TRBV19 CASSIAGARQSEAFF
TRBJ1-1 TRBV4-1 CASSQQGVVTEAFF
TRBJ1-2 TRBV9 CASSTRDRGSSVYGYTF
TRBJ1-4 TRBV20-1 CSAVQGARAEKLFF
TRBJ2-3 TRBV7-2 CASSQSRTSGGTDTQYF
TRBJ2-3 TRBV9 CASRASGTPRDTQYF
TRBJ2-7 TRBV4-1 CASSQTPPTSGATYEQYF
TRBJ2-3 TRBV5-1 CASSQGLALLDTQYF
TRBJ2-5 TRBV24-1 CATSVGETQYF
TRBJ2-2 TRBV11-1 CASSQNLRDLLGNTGELFF
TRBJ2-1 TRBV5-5 CASSLRDGRYNEQFF